One sample yielded the 11 T cell receptor beta chains listed below, sequenced in a study of Graves' ophthalmopathy and Graves' hyperthyroidism. The authors amplified TCR beta CDR3 regions, and they did so from RNA transcripts for repertoire sequencing. The first round was an RT-PCR with HTBI primers, and the second round was a multiplex PCR. Using its own MiXCR run on the multiplex PCR reads, TCRdb lists one record per CDR3 protein. Of hundreds of thousands of distinct CDR3 sequences in the sample, about a fifth were seen once. Sequences were obtained from peripheral blood. The receptors come from a young woman with stable Graves' hyperthyroidism. Some clones in this sample may be carry-over from other donors' samples.

There are many counts of this clonotype. This CDR3 is CASGLDQGFNLWGTEAFF. CDR3 nucleotide sequence: TGTGCTAGTGGTTTGGATCAGGGCTTTAATCTTTGGGGCACTGAAGCTTTCTTT. V and J are TRBV12-5 and TRBJ1-1, with a weak D call TRBD1 (5 bases). The V end was cut by 1 base, the J end by 4 bases, with 22 bases between. Germline CDR1 reads LGHNT; CDR2 reads FRNRAP. This CDR3 is 18 amino acids long.

This clonotype occurred once. This chain joins TRBV7-2 and TRBJ1-2; TRBD1 matches 10 bases. CDR1 and CDR2 from the germline V gene are SGHTA and FQGNSA. This CDR3 is built from 14 residues. With V trimmed by 5 bases and J by 10 bases, 10 bases remained unmatched. CDR3: CASSPRTGGMDYTF. For the CDR3, the DNA is TGTGCCAGCAGCCCCCGGACAGGGGGGATGGACTACACCTTC.

The chain uses TRBV28 and TRBJ1-1; 8 nucleotides agree with TRBD1. The germline gives CDR1 MDHEN, CDR2 SYDVKM. This CDR3 comprises 12 residues. V was pared by 3 bases and J by 11 bases, with 5 bases of the junction left unmatched. The CDR3 region has the DNA TGTGCCAGCAGTTTCCGACAGGGGAGGGCTTTCTTT. It codes for CASSFRQGRAFF.

This chain links TRBV27 with TRBJ1-2; D is perhaps TRBD1 (5 bases). Looked up from germline, CDR1 is MNHEY and CDR2 is SMNVEV (reference sequence). This CDR3 is 15 amino acids long. V lost 0 bases and J lost 4, with 12 bases in between. The CDR3 region has the DNA TGTGCCAGCAGTTTATCGGAGACAGCCGTCTATGGCTACACCTTC. Translation: CASSLSETAVYGYTF.

This clonotype was seen many times. The genes are TRBV12-3 or TRBV12-4 and TRBJ2-3, with 12 bases matching TRBD2. The junction had 1 base not matched to a gene; V was cut back by 1 base and J by 2 bases. The CDR3 is 16 residues long. The chain's CDR3 is CASSLGLAGATDTQYF. Written as DNA, the CDR3 is TGTGCCAGCAGTTTAGGACTAGCGGGGGCCACAGATACGCAGTATTTT.

The chain recombines TRBV5-1 with TRBJ1-2, with a tentative D call TRBD1 (5 bases). The CDR3 spans 16 residues. V shed 2 bases and J shed 3 bases, with 17 bases lying between them. Germline V gives CDR1 SGHRS, CDR2 YFSETQ. The CDR3 region is CASSFRKGARDYGYTF. CDR3 in DNA: TGCGCCAGCAGCTTCCGGAAAGGGGCGCGAGACTATGGCTACACCTTC.

CDR3 nucleotides: TGTGCCAGCAGTTACTCGAGCGCCGACACTGAAGCTTTCTTT. It codes for CASSYSSADTEAFF. The chain is built from TRBV6-5 and TRBJ1-1; D unresolved. There are 14 residues in the CDR3. CDR1 and CDR2 (germline): MNHEY, SVGAGI. Deletions cut 0 bases from V and 3 bases from J, with 8 bases between.

This clonotype showed up just a few times. This sequence joins TRBV5-4 and TRBJ1-2; 7 positions agree with TRBD1. Germline V CDR1 and CDR2: SGHNT, YYREEE (reference sequence). The CDR3 contains 13 residues. J lost 12 bases, V lost 0 bases, and 8 bases had no gene match. CDR3 nucleotides: TGTGCCAGCAGCTTGGGGGACAGTTCAAGGGACACCTTC. Its translation is CASSLGDSSRDTF.

This clonotype was seen many times. This chain joins TRBV4-1 and TRBJ2-5; 10 bases fit TRBD2. After removal of 1 base from V and 5 bases from J, the junction contained 4 bases not matched to a gene. Germline loops: CDR1 MGHRA, CDR2 YSYEKL. The CDR3 covers 15 residues. This CDR3 reads CASSQGSSGGETQYF. As DNA, the CDR3 is TGCGCCAGCAGCCAAGGGAGTAGCGGGGGGGAGACCCAGTACTTC.

This clonotype was detected a few times. V and J are TRBV5-5 and TRBJ2-7; 12 bases align to TRBD1. This CDR3 spans 16 amino acids. V lost 0 bases, J lost 7 bases, and 8 bases stayed unmatched. CDR1 and CDR2 from the germline V gene are SGHKS and YYEKEE (reference sequence). CDR3 nucleotide sequence: TGTGCCAGCAGCTTGGGGCCTCGGGACAGGGGGCGTGAGCAGTACTTC. Amino acid sequence: CASSLGPRDRGREQYF.

This clonotype was counted at least ten times. V is TRBV12-5 and J is TRBJ2-5, with TRBD1 identical over 7 bases. From germline, CDR1 is LGHNT and CDR2 FRNRAP. Trimming at V came to 5 bases and at J to 5 bases, leaving 8 bases not matched to a gene. This CDR3 is built from 14 residues. The CDR3 DNA reads as TGTGCTAGTGGTCCTGGACAGGCATTGGAGACCCAGTACTTC. Its translation is CASGPGQALETQYF.